This record looks at one TCR beta chain sequence and its context. This clone was observed once. Which antigen it targets is not known. No much larger clone is present one base from it, and per-base qualities are unavailable. The immunoSEQ Assay, a bias-controlled multiplex PCR, was used to amplify TCRbeta CDR3 regions from genomic DNA. In the original analysis: The number of nucleated cells in each sample was estimated from the amplification of reference gene primers within the assay. Sequence reads were collapsed and filtered to measure the absolute abundance of every unique TCRbeta CDR3 rearrangement. For each sample, productive Simpson clonality was calculated as the square root of Simpson's diversity index over productive rearrangements. In TCRdb, the immuneACCESS table is reduced to in-frame sequences with V and J assigned. These tables do not hold every clone; where another copy was compared, an unresolved V gene accounts for under half, and the others remain unexplained. V and J calls and clone size are as listed in that table; D and trimming were resolved from the DNA. The sample table shows approximately 150,000 clones, and around 84% are seen once. In total, the top ten clones hold over 2.5% of the sample.

Reading from cysteine to phenylalanine, the CDR3 counts 13 amino acids. Of the read, only the CDR3 DNA is kept; its 39 bases are in frame from base 1. The germline V gene encodes CDR1 SEHNR and CDR2 FQNEAQ (reference sequence). V is cut back by 4 bases and J by 3 bases, with 1 base in the junction unmatched. The data were obtained in a study of blood T cell repertoires in COVID-19 (TCRdb year 2020). A note on the overall study: Samples covering the acute and convalescent phases of COVID-19 were provided by collaborators in the United States, Italy and Spain. The material from the prospective study consisted of cDNA or gDNA derived from T cells, B-cell-depleted T cells, or PBMCs. The dataset comprised deeply sampled blood TCRbeta repertoires from subjects exposed to, actively infected with, or recovered from COVID-19. The repertoires were released in a freely available public database intended as a resource for research on the immune response to SARS-CoV-2. The samples were drawn from two sources: the first 160 participants of the ongoing ImmuneRACE study, and approximately 1,300 subjects contributed by 6 global collaborators. Sample metadata almost always included a de-identified subject ID, COVID-19 status, age in years and sex. HLA class I and class II types, where available, came from metadata supplied by the sample provider rather than from assay-based typing.

Each collaborating institution followed its own protocols to collect whole blood in K2EDTA tubes. For TCRbeta analysis, collaborator samples were shipped as frozen whole blood, as isolated PBMCs, or as DNA extracted from either sample type. Overall study results and their limits: The amount of clinical and demographic metadata varied by source and participant and was provided uncurated.

Sequencing was done on a sample of peripheral blood. The receptor's source is a human donor with acute or convalescent COVID-19. The donor label of this sample is uncertain. The chain joins TRBV7-9 to TRBJ1-1; TRBD1 matches 8 bases in the middle. The bases are TGTGCCAGCAGCTCGGACAGGGACACTGAAGCTTTCTTT. It encodes CASSSDRDTEAFF.